This T cell receptor (beta chain) comes out of a study of T cells in Graves' hyperthyroidism and ophthalmopathy. The source material, RNA transcripts, was used to amplify TCR beta CDR3 regions. HTBI primers were employed in a first-round RT-PCR of the TCR CDR3. One entry per CDR3 protein results from TCRdb running MiXCR on the multiplex PCR reads. This sample has more than 500,000 distinct CDR3 sequences; under 60% occur once, and the top ten carry under 20%. On this clonotype itself: What it binds is unknown.

Diagnosing involved the use of clinical symptoms, serum thyroxine and TRAb, thyroid ultrasound and orbital computed tomography. V was clipped by 7 bases and J by 7 bases, with 19 bases between them. Germline V gene sequence: CDR1 MNHNS, CDR2 SASEGT. The CDR3 sequence is 15 residues long. Study findings and constraints: Model output signaled ophthalmopathy a median approximately six months ahead of onset. The majority of expanded thyroid clonotypes above 0.001 also appeared in blood.

The sample taken for sequencing was peripheral blood or thyroid tissue (not recorded which). V gene TRBV6-1 combines with J gene TRBJ1-4, with D uncertain. This TCR was sampled from an adult woman with Graves' disease, either hyperthyroidism or ophthalmopathy (not recorded which). The CDR3 sequence: CASNLRKSGTEKLFF. DNA for the CDR3: TGTGCCAGCAACCTCAGGAAATCGGGCACTGAAAAACTGTTTTTT.